A single sample gave rise to the 13 T cell receptor beta chains below, sequenced in a study of cytomegalovirus exposure and HLA in healthy donors. It was with 60 Vbeta and 13 Jbeta primers that the PCR ran. Assay: immunoSEQ multiplex PCR; the TCRdb copy retains only in-frame clones and omits some. The repertoire includes over 150,000 clones, approximately 80% of them detected once, and 9.5% to 10% sits in the top ten. Sample: PBMCs. Receptors were obtained from a man aged 18 to 35 in good health and CMV-seropositive.

A note on this clone: The junction and the germline gene differ at one end; a read error may be behind it. V is TRBV7-9 and J is TRBJ1-1; D possibly corresponds to TRBD1 (6 bases). Germline CDR1 is SEHNR and CDR2 is FQNEAQ (reference sequence). The CDR3 sequence is 15 residues long. CDR3 sequence: CSSSPDRPRRTEAFF. The CDR3 region has the DNA TGTTCCAGCAGCCCTGACAGGCCCCGGCGGACTGAAGCTTTCTTT.

The rearrangement uses TRBV12-5 and TRBJ2-5; tentatively, D is TRBD1 (5 bases). The germline CDR1 and CDR2 sequences are LGHNT and FRNRAP. The CDR3 spans 15 residues. The V and J ends lost 8 bases and 6 bases respectively, with 22 bases between them. The CDR3 bases are TGTGCTAGTACCAAAGAGCAGGGCGTTACGAAGACCCAGTACTTC. Its translation is CASTKEQGVTKTQYF.

This sequence joins TRBV25-1 and TRBJ2-5; 10 bases align to TRBD1. Trimming removed 6 bases from V and 1 base from J; junction bases left unmatched: 5. The CDR3 length is 15 residues. CDR1 MGHDK and CDR2 SYGVNS come from the germline V gene. CDR3 amino acids: CASRERQGAQETQYF. CDR3 coding DNA: TGTGCCAGCAGAGAAAGACAGGGGGCCCAAGAGACCCAGTACTTC.

This clone has just a few counts. V is TRBV14 and J is TRBJ2-3; 7 bases align to TRBD1. CDR1 and CDR2 (germline): SGHDN, FVKESK. Trimming at V came to 0 bases and at J to 6 bases, leaving 6 bases not matched to a gene. The CDR3 sequence is 15 residues long. In nucleotides, the CDR3 is TGTGCCAGCAGCCAAGATCACAGGGGATACGATACGCAGTATTTT. This codes for CASSQDHRGYDTQYF.

The CDR3 spells CASKGTSVSYEQYF. CDR3 in DNA: TGTGCCAGCAAAGGGACTAGCGTATCCTACGAGCAGTACTTC. The chain recombines TRBV6-6 with TRBJ2-7; 10 nucleotides match TRBD2. Trimming cost V 7 bases and J 1 base; bases outside gene matches: 4. CDR3 length: 14 residues. Germline CDR1 is MNHNY and CDR2 is SVGAGI (reference sequence).

This sequence joins TRBV10-3 and TRBJ2-1; 9 bases are shared with TRBD1. V gave up 10 bases and J gave up 4 bases; unmatched junction bases: 5. Germline CDR1 ENHRY, CDR2 SYGVKD. The CDR3 totals 13 residues. CDR3 nucleotide sequence: TGTGCCACCGGGACAGGGTTATACAATGAGCAGTTCTTC. Amino acids: CATGTGLYNEQFF.

This rearrangement joins TRBV5-1 to TRBJ2-3, with TRBD1 matching 7 bases. The CDR3 has 16 amino acids. The germline CDR1 and CDR2 sequences are SGHRS and YFSETQ. J gave up 0 bases and V 0 bases, and 4 bases lay outside the gene matches. This CDR3 reads CASSLDRGSSTDTQYF. CDR3 bases: TGCGCCAGCAGCTTGGACAGGGGTTCTAGCACAGATACGCAGTATTTT.

Turning to this clone: A read error may account for a junction end that differs from germline. Additional DNA sequences in this sample encode the identical CDR3. The V gene is TRBV7-3, the J gene TRBJ2-2, with a possible D match to TRBD2 (5 bases). Germline values: CDR1 SGHTA, CDR2 FQGTGA. There are 16 residues in the CDR3. CDR3 sequence reads: CASSPTSGKNTGELFF. CDR3 in DNA: TGTGCCAGCAGCCCGACCTCGGGAAAGAACACCGGGGAGCTGTTCTTT.

This chain connects TRBV5-8 to TRBJ1-2; 7 bases are a match to TRBD1. The germline V gene encodes CDR1 SGHTS and CDR2 YDEGEE. The V segment lost 3 bases and the J segment 4 bases; nucleotides outside the gene matches: 12. The CDR3 consists of 16 residues. This CDR3 reads CASSYHRDRSRYGYTF. The CDR3 DNA follows: TGTGCCAGCAGCTACCACCGGGACAGATCTCGCTATGGCTACACCTTC.

The rearrangement uses TRBV6-1 and TRBJ1-4; D is undetermined. Germline CDR1 MNHNS, CDR2 SASEGT. The CDR3 length is 15 residues. Trimming took off 8 bases at V and 5 bases at J, with 18 bases between the two ends. The CDR3 DNA sequence: TGTGCCAGCCGGGAGGTCGGGGTCGAGAATGAAAAACTGTTTTTT. This translates into CASREVGVENEKLFF.

This clone was detected a few times. Other nucleotide sequences in the sample specify the same CDR3. This chain links TRBV6-5 with TRBJ1-1, with no clear D. Germline loops: CDR1 MNHEY, CDR2 SVGAGI. Trimming cost V 0 bases and J 1 base, with 9 bases left between them. The CDR3 contains 15 residues. CDR3 sequence: CASSYSSGANTEAFF. In nucleotides, the CDR3 is TGTGCCAGCAGTTACTCGTCGGGTGCGAACACTGAAGCTTTCTTT.

The rearrangement uses TRBV6-6 and TRBJ2-5; D is perhaps TRBD2 (6 bases). The ends were cut back, 0 bases at V and 8 bases at J, with 16 bases in the middle. Germline CDR1 MNHNY, CDR2 SVGAGI (reference sequence). The length of the CDR3 is 15 residues. The CDR3, as DNA: TGTGCCAGCAGTTACTCGGAGCCGAATAGCGGAACCCAGTACTTC. This codes for CASSYSEPNSGTQYF.

In its sample, this clone was seen a few times. The gene calls are TRBV9 and TRBJ2-1; 8 nucleotides agree with TRBD1. The CDR3 has 12 amino acids. Per germline, CDR1 SGDLS and CDR2 YYNGEE. Germline trimming cut 3 bases from V and 9 bases from J; bases unmatched to any gene: 2. For the CDR3, the DNA is TGTGCCAGCAGCGGGACAGGGATTGAGCAGTTCTTC. This gives the protein CASSGTGIEQFF. The full variable domain, in which reference TRBV9 and TRBJ2-1 provide the parts outside the CDR3, is DSGVTQTPKHLITATGQRVTLRCSPRSGDLSVYWYQQSLDQGLQFLIQYYNGEERAKGNILERFSAQQFPDLHSELNLSSLELGDSALYFCASSGTGIEQFFGPGTRLTVL.